Sequencing of this T cell receptor beta chain was carried out in a study of shared clonotypes between healthy human individuals. Here immunoSEQ multiplex PCR was the method, and the copy in TCRdb shows in-frame clones only, minus some. Of around 690,000 clones in the sample, 90% were seen once. Germline CDR1 is SGHDT and CDR2 is YYEEEE. The CDR3 is made up of 12 amino acids. Trimming stripped 1 base from V and 4 bases from J, with 5 bases between. The sequence came from a man in his late teens or twenties in good health. Some clones in this sample may be carry-over from other donors' samples. Source material: memory CD8+ T cells from PBMCs. Subset: CD45RO+ cells pooled with CCR7-negative TemRA cells. The chain uses TRBV5-6 and TRBJ2-5; D is unclear. The CDR3 sequence is CASSLYGETQYF. Written as DNA, the CDR3 is TGTGCCAGCAGCTTGTATGGAGAGACCCAGTACTTC.